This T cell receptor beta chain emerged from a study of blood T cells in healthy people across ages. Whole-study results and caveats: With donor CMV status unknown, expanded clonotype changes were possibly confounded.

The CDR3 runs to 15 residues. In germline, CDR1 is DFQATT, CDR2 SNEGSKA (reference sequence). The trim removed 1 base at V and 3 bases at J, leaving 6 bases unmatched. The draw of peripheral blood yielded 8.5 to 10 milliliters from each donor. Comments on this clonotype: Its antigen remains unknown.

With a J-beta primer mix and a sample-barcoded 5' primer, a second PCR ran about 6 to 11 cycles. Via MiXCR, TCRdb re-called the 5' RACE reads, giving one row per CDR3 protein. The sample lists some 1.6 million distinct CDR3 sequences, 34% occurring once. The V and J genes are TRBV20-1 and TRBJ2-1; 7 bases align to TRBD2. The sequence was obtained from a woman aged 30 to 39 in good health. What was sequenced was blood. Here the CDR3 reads CSARVGGSDYNEQFF. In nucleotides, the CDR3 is TGCAGTGCTAGAGTCGGCGGGAGTGACTACAATGAGCAGTTCTTC.